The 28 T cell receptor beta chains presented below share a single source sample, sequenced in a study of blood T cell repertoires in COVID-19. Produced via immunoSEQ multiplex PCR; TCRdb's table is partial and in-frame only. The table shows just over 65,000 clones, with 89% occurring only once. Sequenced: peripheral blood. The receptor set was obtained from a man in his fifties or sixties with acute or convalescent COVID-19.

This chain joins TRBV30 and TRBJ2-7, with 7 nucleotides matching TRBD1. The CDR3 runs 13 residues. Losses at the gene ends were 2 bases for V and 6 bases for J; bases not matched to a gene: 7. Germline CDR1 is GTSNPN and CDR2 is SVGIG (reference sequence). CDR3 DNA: TGTGCCTGGAGTTCCCTGTACAGGGGCGAGCAGTACTTC. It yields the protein CAWSSLYRGEQYF.

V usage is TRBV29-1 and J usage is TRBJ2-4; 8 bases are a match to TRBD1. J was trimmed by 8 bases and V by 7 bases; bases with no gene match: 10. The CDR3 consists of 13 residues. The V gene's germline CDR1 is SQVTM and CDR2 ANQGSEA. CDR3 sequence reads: CSAIRTGTDIQYF. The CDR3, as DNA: TGCAGCGCTATTCGGACAGGGACGGACATTCAGTACTTC.

CDR3 loop: CASSFIRRGNNEQFF. The CDR3 DNA is TGTGCCAGCAGCTTCATAAGGCGGGGGAACAATGAGCAGTTCTTC. This chain uses TRBV7-9 with TRBJ2-1; 7 nucleotides align to TRBD2. Trimming took 3 bases from V and 5 from J; bases not matched to a gene: 7. Germline CDR1 SEHNR, CDR2 FQNEAQ (reference sequence). The CDR3 is 15 residues long.

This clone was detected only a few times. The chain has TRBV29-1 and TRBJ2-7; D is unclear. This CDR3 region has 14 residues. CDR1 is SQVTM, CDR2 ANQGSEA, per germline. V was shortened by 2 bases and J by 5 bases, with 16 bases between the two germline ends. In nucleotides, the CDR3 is TGCAGCGTTGAATTTGGCGGAGTTGTCCACGAGCAGTACTTC. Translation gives CSVEFGGVVHEQYF.

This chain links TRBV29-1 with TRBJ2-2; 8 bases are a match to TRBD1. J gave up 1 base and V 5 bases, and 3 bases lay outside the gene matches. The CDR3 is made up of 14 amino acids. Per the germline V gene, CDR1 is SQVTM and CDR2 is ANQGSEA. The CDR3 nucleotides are TGCAGCGTTCTCAGGGGGCTGAACACCGGGGAGCTGTTTTTT. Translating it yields CSVLRGLNTGELFF.

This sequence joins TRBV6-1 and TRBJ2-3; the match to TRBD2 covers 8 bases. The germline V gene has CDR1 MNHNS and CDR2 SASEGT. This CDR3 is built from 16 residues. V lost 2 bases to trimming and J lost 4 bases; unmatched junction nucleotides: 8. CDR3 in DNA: TGTGCCAGCAGTGAAAGGCGTGGCGGGGGGCCAGATACGCAGTATTTT. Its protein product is CASSERRGGGPDTQYF.

CDR3 sequence: CASSWVQGRNTGELFF. DNA of the CDR3: TGTGCCAGCAGCTGGGTGCAGGGGCGCAACACCGGGGAGCTGTTTTTT. The J gene is TRBJ2-2, the V gene TRBV5-8; maybe TRBD1 (6 bases). CDR1 SGHTS and CDR2 YDEGEE come from the germline V gene. Trimming pared 3 bases from V and 2 bases from J, leaving 14 bases between. This CDR3 has 16 amino acids.

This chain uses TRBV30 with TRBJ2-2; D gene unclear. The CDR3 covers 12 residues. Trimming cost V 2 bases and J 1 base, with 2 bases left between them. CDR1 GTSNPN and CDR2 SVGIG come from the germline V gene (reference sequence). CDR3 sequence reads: CAWSQNTGELFF. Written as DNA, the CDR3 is TGTGCCTGGAGTCAGAACACCGGGGAGCTGTTTTTT.

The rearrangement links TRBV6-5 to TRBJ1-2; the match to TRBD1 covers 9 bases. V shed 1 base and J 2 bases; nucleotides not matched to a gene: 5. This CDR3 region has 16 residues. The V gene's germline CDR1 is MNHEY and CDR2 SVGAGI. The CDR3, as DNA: TGTGCCAGCAGTTACTTGGGACAGGGATCCAACTATGGCTACACCTTC. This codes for CASSYLGQGSNYGYTF.

The CDR3 region is CASSLTLPHLRNNQPQHF. CDR3 coding DNA: TGTGCCAGCAGTTTAACTCTTCCCCACCTACGAAACAATCAGCCCCAGCATTTT. The chain joins TRBV27 to TRBJ1-5, with no clear D. The CDR3 runs to 18 residues. Germline CDR1 reads MNHEY; CDR2 reads SMNVEV (reference sequence). Trimming pared 2 bases from V and 3 bases from J, leaving 20 bases between.

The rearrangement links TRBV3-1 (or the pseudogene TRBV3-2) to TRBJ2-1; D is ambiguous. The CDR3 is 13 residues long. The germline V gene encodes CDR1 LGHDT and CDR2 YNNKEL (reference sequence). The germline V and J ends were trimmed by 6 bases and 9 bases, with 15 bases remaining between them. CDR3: CASSHYGLGEQFF. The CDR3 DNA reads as TGTGCCAGCAGTCACTATGGGTTGGGTGAGCAGTTCTTC.

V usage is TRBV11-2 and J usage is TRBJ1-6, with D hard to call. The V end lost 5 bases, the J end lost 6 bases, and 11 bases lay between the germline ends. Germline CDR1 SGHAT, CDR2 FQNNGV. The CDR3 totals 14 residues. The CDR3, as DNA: TGTGCCAGCAGCCAAACAGCCACTAATTCACCCCTCCACTTT. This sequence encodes CASSQTATNSPLHF.

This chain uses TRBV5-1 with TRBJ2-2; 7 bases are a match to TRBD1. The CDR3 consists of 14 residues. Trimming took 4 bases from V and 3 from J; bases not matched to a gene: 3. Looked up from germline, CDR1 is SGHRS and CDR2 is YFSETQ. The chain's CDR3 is CASSPGTDTGELFF. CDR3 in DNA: TGCGCCAGCAGCCCGGGGACAGACACCGGGGAGCTGTTTTTT.

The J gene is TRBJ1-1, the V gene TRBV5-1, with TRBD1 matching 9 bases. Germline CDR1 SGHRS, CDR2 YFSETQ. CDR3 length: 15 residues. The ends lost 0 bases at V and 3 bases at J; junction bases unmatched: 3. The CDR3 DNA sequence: TGCGCCAGCAGCTTGGGGGACAGGGTATACACTGAAGCTTTCTTT. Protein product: CASSLGDRVYTEAFF.

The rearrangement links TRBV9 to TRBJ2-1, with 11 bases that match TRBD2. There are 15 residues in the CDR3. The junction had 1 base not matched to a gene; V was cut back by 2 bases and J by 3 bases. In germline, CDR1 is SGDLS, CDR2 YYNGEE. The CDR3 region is CASSVGTSGYNEQFF. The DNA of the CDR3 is TGTGCCAGCAGCGTGGGGACTAGCGGCTACAATGAGCAGTTCTTC.

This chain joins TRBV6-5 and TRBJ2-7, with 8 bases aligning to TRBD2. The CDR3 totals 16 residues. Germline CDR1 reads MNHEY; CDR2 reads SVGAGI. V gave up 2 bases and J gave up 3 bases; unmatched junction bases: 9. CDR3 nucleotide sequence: TGTGCCAGCAGTTACAGGAGCGGGGGTGACTACTACGAGCAGTACTTC. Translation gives CASSYRSGGDYYEQYF.

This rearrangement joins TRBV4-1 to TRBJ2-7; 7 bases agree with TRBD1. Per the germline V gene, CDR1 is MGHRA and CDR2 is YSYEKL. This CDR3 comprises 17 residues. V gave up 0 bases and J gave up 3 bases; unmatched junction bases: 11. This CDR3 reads CASSQDPSSGQIYEQYF. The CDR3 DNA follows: TGCGCCAGCAGCCAAGATCCTTCCTCGGGACAGATCTACGAGCAGTACTTC.

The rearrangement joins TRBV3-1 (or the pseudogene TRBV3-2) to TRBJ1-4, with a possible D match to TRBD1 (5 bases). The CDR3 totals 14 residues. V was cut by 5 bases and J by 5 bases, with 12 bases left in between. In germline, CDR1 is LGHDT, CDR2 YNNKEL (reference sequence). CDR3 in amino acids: CASSSWGGNEKLFF. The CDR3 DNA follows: TGTGCCAGCAGCTCTTGGGGGGGGAATGAAAAACTGTTTTTT.

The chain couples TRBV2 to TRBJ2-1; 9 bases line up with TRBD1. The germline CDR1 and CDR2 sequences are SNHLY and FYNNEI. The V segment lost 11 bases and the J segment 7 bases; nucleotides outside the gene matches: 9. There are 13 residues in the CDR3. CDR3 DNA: TGTGCCTTAGAACAGGGGGCCCAAAATGAGCAGTTCTTC. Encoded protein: CALEQGAQNEQFF.

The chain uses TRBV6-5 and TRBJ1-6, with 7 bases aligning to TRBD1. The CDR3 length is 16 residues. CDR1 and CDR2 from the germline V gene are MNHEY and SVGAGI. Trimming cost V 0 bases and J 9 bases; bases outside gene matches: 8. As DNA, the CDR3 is TGTGCCAGCAGTTACTCGAGAGGGGGCGGCGGTTCACCCCTCCACTTT. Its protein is CASSYSRGGGGSPLHF.

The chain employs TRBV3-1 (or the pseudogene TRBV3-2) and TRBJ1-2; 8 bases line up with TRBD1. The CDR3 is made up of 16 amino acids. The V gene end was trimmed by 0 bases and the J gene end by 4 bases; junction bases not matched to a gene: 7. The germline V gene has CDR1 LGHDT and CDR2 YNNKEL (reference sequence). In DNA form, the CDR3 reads TGTGCCAGCAGCCAAGATGGTAGGCAGGGGGCCTATGGCTACACCTTC. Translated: CASSQDGRQGAYGYTF.

The CDR3 DNA is TGTGCCAGCAGCCCTGCGGGGGGGTACCACAATGAGCAGTTCTTC. Translated: CASSPAGGYHNEQFF. This rearrangement joins TRBV5-6 to TRBJ2-1, with TRBD2 matching 9 bases. This CDR3 comprises 15 residues. After removal of 4 bases from V and 5 bases from J, the junction contained 7 bases not matched to a gene. CDR1 SGHDT and CDR2 YYEEEE come from the germline V gene.

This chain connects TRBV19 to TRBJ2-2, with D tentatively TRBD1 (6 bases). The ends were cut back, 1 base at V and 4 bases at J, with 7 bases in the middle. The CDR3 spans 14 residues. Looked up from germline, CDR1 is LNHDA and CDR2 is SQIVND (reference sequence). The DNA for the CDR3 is TGTGCCAGTAGTATAGCAGGGGTCACCGGGGAGCTGTTTTTT. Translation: CASSIAGVTGELFF.

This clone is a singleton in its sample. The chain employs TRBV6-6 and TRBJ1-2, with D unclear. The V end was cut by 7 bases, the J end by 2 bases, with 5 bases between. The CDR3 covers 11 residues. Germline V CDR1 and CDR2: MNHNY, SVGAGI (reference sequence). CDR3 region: CASTLNYGYTF. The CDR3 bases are TGTGCCAGCACCTTGAACTATGGCTACACCTTC.

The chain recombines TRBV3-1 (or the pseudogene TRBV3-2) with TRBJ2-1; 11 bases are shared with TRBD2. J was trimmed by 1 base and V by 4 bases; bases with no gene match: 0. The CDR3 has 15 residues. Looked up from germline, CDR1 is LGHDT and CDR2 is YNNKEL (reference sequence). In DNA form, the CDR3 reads TGTGCCAGCAGCCTAGCGGGGGGGTCCTACAATGAGCAGTTCTTC. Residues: CASSLAGGSYNEQFF.

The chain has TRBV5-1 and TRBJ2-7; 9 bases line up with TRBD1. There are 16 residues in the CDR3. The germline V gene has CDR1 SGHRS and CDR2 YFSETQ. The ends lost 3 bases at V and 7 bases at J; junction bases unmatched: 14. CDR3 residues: CASSSWPGQGSREQYF. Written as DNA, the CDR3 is TGCGCCAGCAGCTCTTGGCCGGGACAGGGCTCGAGGGAGCAGTACTTC.

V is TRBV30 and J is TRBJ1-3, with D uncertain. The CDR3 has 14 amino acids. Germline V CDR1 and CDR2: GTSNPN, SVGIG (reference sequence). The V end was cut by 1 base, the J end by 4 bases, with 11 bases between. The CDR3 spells CAWSAGIPGNTIYF. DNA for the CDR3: TGTGCCTGGAGTGCAGGAATCCCCGGAAACACCATATATTTT.

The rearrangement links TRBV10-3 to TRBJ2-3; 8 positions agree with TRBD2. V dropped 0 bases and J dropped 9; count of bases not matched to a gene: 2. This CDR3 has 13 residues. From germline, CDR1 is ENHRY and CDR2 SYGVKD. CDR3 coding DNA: TGTGCCATCAGTGAGTCGACGGGAGGGACGCAGTATTTT. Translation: CAISESTGGTQYF.